This record looks at one TCR beta chain sequence and its context. This clonotype was seen ten or more times. Its specific antigen is unknown. Base qualities were left out, and no much larger clone turns up one base away. The data originate from a study of response to subunit inactivated influenza vaccine (dated by TCRdb to 2016 to 2018). Background for the entire study: Deep quantitative profiling of the T cell receptor repertoire was used in the study to follow responses to a trivalent subunit inactivated influenza vaccine.

The library was produced with RT-PCR. Instrument used: Illumina HiSeq 2500. TCRdb ran its own pipeline on the public reads, namely fastp trimming at Q25 and MiXCR clone calling, and kept in-frame beta chains. Here each entry gathers all rows of one CDR3 protein and keeps the most common genes and DNA. This sample gives 860,000 or so distinct CDR3 sequences in total; 21% of them show up just once. The ten largest clonotypes hold 10% of the sample. The paper as a whole reports these results and caveats: According to the authors, only a limited number of new T cells may be recruited by each seasonal influenza vaccination.

Trimming removed 0 bases from V and 2 bases from J, leaving 9 bases between the germline ends. Reading the germline V gene (reference sequence) gives CDR1 DFQATT and CDR2 SNEGSKA. The CDR3 holds 14 amino acids from the cysteine to the phenylalanine. CDR3 DNA only is kept here, 42 bases in frame from base 1. This receptor was obtained from a man aged 45 to 65 who received an inactivated influenza vaccine. Donor details come from another sample of the same person, matched by shared clones. The chain uses TRBV20-1 and TRBJ2-3; the D gene identity is not certain. This material consisted of PBMCs from blood, taken roughly 5 days after vaccination. CDR3 sequence: CSARDAVNTDTQYF. The nucleotides read TGCAGTGCTAGAGATGCTGTTAACACAGATACGCAGTATTTT.